These T cell receptor beta chains were read from a single sample in a study of blood T cell repertoires in COVID-19. Some clones are missing from TCRdb's copy, which holds only in-frame ones; the method was immunoSEQ multiplex PCR. Among about 110,000 clones listed, under 80% were seen once. The sequencing sample was made of peripheral blood. These receptors all come from a woman in her 70s with acute or convalescent COVID-19. Each CDR3 is given with its conserved first and last residue. Each record gives: V gene, D gene, J gene, clone size, CDR3 protein, CDR3 DNA. D genes are given only for firm matches. Clone sizes are given selectively: once, few, many, or a class where the clone is expanded.

TRBV19	TRBD1	TRBJ2-2	.	CASTGGTGGTGELFF	TGTGCCAGTACCGGCGGGACAGGAGGCACCGGGGAGCTGTTTTTT
TRBV10-3	.	TRBJ2-5	.	CAIGGYGGSETQYF	TGTGCCATTGGTGGTTATGGGGGCTCGGAGACCCAGTACTTC
TRBV9	.	TRBJ2-3	.	CASSGGGLSTDTQYF	TGTGCCAGCAGCGGCGGAGGGCTGAGCACAGATACGCAGTATTTT
TRBV27	.	TRBJ1-2	.	CASSFDRRTVNYGYTF	TGTGCCAGCAGTTTTGACAGGCGAACAGTAAACTATGGCTACACCTTC
TRBV7-9	.	TRBJ1-2	few	CASRRVDYGYTF	TGTGCCAGCCGTCGGGTCGACTATGGCTACACCTTC
TRBV27	.	TRBJ1-2	.	CASSLGQGLLYGYTF	TGTGCCAGCAGTTTAGGCCAGGGCCTTCTCTATGGCTACACCTTC
TRBV6-5	.	TRBJ2-1	.	CASSYRRLDEQFF	TGTGCCAGCAGTTACCGCCGACTGGATGAGCAGTTCTTC
TRBV12-5	TRBD1	TRBJ1-1	.	CASGLVQGEATEAFF	TGTGCTAGTGGTTTGGTCCAGGGGGAGGCCACTGAAGCTTTCTTT
TRBV7-8	.	TRBJ1-2	few	CASSSVTVNYGYTF	TGTGCCAGCAGCTCGGTGACAGTTAACTATGGCTACACCTTC
TRBV30	TRBD1	TRBJ1-2	once	CACSTQEGYTGGGYTF	TGTGCCTGCTCGACGCAGGAGGGGTACACAGGGGGCGGCTACACCTTC
TRBV5-1	.	TRBJ1-4	.	CASSLSRGDEKLFF	TGCGCCAGCAGCCTCAGCAGGGGAGACGAAAAACTGTTTTTT
TRBV4-2	.	TRBJ2-5	few	CASSQGGAEETQYF	TGTGCCAGCAGCCAGGGGGGGGCGGAAGAGACCCAGTACTTC
TRBV7-9	.	TRBJ1-2	.	CASSLAGGTNYGYTF	TGTGCCAGCAGCTTAGCGGGAGGGACTAACTATGGCTACACCTTC
TRBV27	TRBD1	TRBJ1-1	few	CASSLADRGQVEAFF	TGTGCCAGCAGTTTAGCCGACAGGGGGCAGGTTGAAGCTTTCTTT
TRBV30	.	TRBJ1-1	.	CAWEHRESNTEAFF	TGTGCCTGGGAACACAGGGAGAGTAACACTGAAGCTTTCTTT
TRBV9	.	TRBJ2-1	.	CASSVNPVPNEQFF	TGTGCCAGCAGCGTTAACCCGGTTCCCAATGAGCAGTTCTTC
TRBV27	TRBD1	TRBJ2-7	few	CASSFQTGDEQYF	TGTGCCAGCAGTTTTCAGACAGGGGACGAGCAGTACTTC
TRBV3-1/TRBV3-2	.	TRBJ1-6	.	CASSQDVAVDNSPLHF	TGTGCCAGCAGCCAAGATGTGGCCGTCGATAATTCACCCCTCCACTTT
TRBV3-1/TRBV3-2	TRBD1	TRBJ1-2	once	CASSQGFGTGYGYTF	TGTGCCAGCAGCCAAGGCTTCGGGACAGGCTATGGCTACACCTTC
TRBV5-4	TRBD1	TRBJ2-1	.	CASSTGQGYNEQFF	TGTGCCAGCAGCACGGGACAGGGTTACAATGAGCAGTTCTTC
TRBV28	.	TRBJ2-2	few	CASSLPTTGELFF	TGTGCCAGCAGTCTCCCTACCACCGGGGAGCTGTTTTTT
TRBV5-1	.	TRBJ2-7	.	CASSLQGGGTYEQYF	TGCGCCAGCAGCTTGCAAGGCGGCGGAACCTACGAGCAGTACTTC
TRBV7-2	TRBD1	TRBJ1-1	few	CASSPQGADTEAFF	TGTGCCAGCAGCCCGCAGGGGGCGGACACTGAAGCTTTCTTT
TRBV5-1	TRBD1	TRBJ2-7	.	CASSLGTVTYEQYF	TGCGCCAGCAGCTTAGGGACAGTCACCTACGAGCAGTACTTC
TRBV18	.	TRBJ1-1	.	CASSPPAGGTTEAFF	TGTGCCAGCTCACCACCTGCGGGAGGGACCACTGAAGCTTTCTTT
TRBV9	TRBD1	TRBJ1-1	.	CASSVATGGNTEAFF	TGTGCCAGCAGCGTAGCTACAGGGGGGAACACTGAAGCTTTCTTT
TRBV11-3	.	TRBJ2-2	.	CASSLDAGRTGELFF	TGTGCCAGCAGCTTAGATGCTGGGCGAACCGGGGAGCTGTTTTTT
TRBV27	TRBD1	TRBJ2-7	.	CASTYRQGPYEQYF	TGTGCCAGCACCTACCGACAGGGCCCCTACGAGCAGTACTTC
TRBV6-4	TRBD2	TRBJ2-3	.	CASSPGTSLTDTQYF	TGTGCCAGCAGTCCCGGGACTAGCCTCACAGATACGCAGTATTTT
TRBV7-2	.	TRBJ1-2	.	CASSRRQSTYGYTF	TGTGCCAGCAGCCGCCGACAGTCAACTTATGGCTACACCTTC
TRBV4-2	TRBD2	TRBJ2-1	.	CASSPASSGVNEQFF	TGTGCCAGCAGCCCCGCGTCTAGCGGGGTGAATGAGCAGTTCTTC
TRBV4-2	TRBD1	TRBJ2-1	.	CASSQDHPTTGGAAYEQFF	TGTGCCAGCAGCCAAGATCACCCCACTACAGGGGGCGCAGCCTATGAGCAGTTCTTC
TRBV12-5	.	TRBJ1-2	once	CASGLVLGGGYGYTF	TGTGCTAGTGGTTTGGTACTCGGGGGGGGCTATGGCTACACCTTC
TRBV6-5	.	TRBJ2-1	.	CAAQVAGMNEQFF	TGTGCCGCTCAGGTGGCGGGGATGAATGAGCAGTTCTTC
TRBV6-2/TRBV6-3	TRBD1	TRBJ2-7	.	CASSSGTGDYEQYF	TGTGCCAGCAGCTCCGGGACAGGGGACTACGAGCAGTACTTC
TRBV18	.	TRBJ2-1	.	CASSPGGSRGDPTQKFF	TGTGCCAGCTCCCCGGGGGGCAGCCGGGGTGATCCGACTCAAAAGTTCTTC
TRBV6-5	TRBD2	TRBJ2-3	.	CASSYGGLAADTQYF	TGTGCCAGCAGTTACGGAGGACTAGCGGCAGATACGCAGTATTTT
TRBV4-3	.	TRBJ1-1	medium-sized	CASSQDLEAVLNTEAFF	TGCGCCAGCAGCCAAGATCTGGAGGCGGTCTTAAACACTGAAGCTTTCTTT
TRBV15	.	TRBJ2-1	.	CATSRDRGHRSSYNEQFF	TGTGCCACCAGCAGAGACAGGGGACACCGGAGCTCCTACAATGAGCAGTTCTTC
TRBV12-5	.	TRBJ1-3	once	CASGLVLQELSGNTIYF	TGTGCTAGTGGTTTGGTACTTCAAGAACTCTCTGGAAACACCATATATTTT
TRBV3-1/TRBV3-2	.	TRBJ1-4	.	CASSPAPLSATNEKLFF	TGTGCCAGCAGCCCCGCCCCCCTGAGTGCAACTAATGAAAAACTGTTTTTT
TRBV28	.	TRBJ1-1	.	CASSLPLAGNTEAFF	TGTGCCAGCAGTTTACCGCTCGCGGGGAACACTGAAGCTTTCTTT
TRBV2	.	TRBJ2-7	.	CASSEYGAGSYEQYF	TGTGCCAGCAGTGAATATGGGGCCGGCTCCTACGAGCAGTACTTC
TRBV9	TRBD2	TRBJ2-5	.	CASSVAPALAGGQTQYF	TGTGCCAGCAGCGTAGCTCCCGCTCTAGCGGGGGGACAGACCCAGTACTTC
TRBV6-5	TRBD2	TRBJ2-3	.	CASRVAGGTDTQYF	TGTGCCAGCAGAGTAGCGGGGGGCACAGATACGCAGTATTTT
TRBV9	TRBD1	TRBJ1-2	.	CASSVAGGTAGGFGYTF	TGTGCCAGCAGCGTAGCTGGAGGTACGGCAGGGGGCTTCGGCTACACCTTC
TRBV28	.	TRBJ1-1	few	CASSLGGLSEAFF	TGTGCCAGCAGTTTAGGAGGGTTGTCTGAAGCTTTCTTT
TRBV7-9	TRBD2	TRBJ2-3	few	CASSSTSGGRGTDTQYF	TGTGCCAGCAGCTCAACTAGCGGGGGGCGTGGCACAGATACGCAGTATTTT
TRBV28	.	TRBJ2-5	.	CASSQAGKQETQYF	TGTGCCAGCAGTCAAGCGGGTAAACAAGAGACCCAGTACTTC
TRBV10-1	.	TRBJ2-2	.	CASSVADHTGELFF	TGCGCCAGCAGTGTCGCGGATCACACCGGGGAGCTGTTTTTT
TRBV6-2/TRBV6-3	.	TRBJ1-1	few	CASSTGGGEAFF	TGTGCCAGCAGCACGGGGGGGGGTGAAGCTTTCTTT
TRBV7-6	.	TRBJ1-6	.	CASSLGSGSPLHF	TGTGCCAGCAGCTTAGGATCGGGTTCACCCCTCCACTTT
TRBV30	TRBD1	TRBJ1-2	.	CAWNPGQGYGYTF	TGTGCCTGGAATCCGGGACAGGGCTATGGCTACACCTTC
TRBV28	TRBD1	TRBJ1-2	.	CASSLPGTGSYYGYTF	TGTGCCAGCAGTTTACCAGGGACAGGGAGTTACTATGGCTACACCTTC
TRBV6-5	.	TRBJ1-5	.	CASFLGGLSNQPQHF	TGTGCCAGCTTCCTCGGGGGATTGAGCAATCAGCCCCAGCATTTT
TRBV19	TRBD1	TRBJ1-2	few	CASRLGQGDYGYTF	TGTGCCAGTAGGTTGGGACAGGGAGATTATGGCTACACCTTC